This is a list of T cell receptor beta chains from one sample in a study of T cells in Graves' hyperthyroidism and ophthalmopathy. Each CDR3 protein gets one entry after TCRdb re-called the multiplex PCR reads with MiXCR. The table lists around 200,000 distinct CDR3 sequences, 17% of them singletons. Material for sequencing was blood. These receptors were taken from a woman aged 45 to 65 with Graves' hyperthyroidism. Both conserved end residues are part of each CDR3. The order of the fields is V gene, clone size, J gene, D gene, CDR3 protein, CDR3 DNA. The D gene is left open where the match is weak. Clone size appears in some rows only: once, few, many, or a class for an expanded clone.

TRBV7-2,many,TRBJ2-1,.,CASSLDTDEQFF,TGTGCCAGCAGCTTAGATACCGATGAGCAGTTCTTC
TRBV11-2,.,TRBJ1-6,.,CASSLGERSPLHF,TGTGCCAGCAGCTTAGGAGAGCGGTCACCCCTCCACTTT
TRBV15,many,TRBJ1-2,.,CATSRDPGYGYTF,TGTGCCACCAGCAGAGATCCGGGTTATGGCTACACCTTC
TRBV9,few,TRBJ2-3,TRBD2,CASTTGLAVDTQYF,TGTGCCAGCACCACCGGACTAGCTGTAGATACGCAGTATTTT
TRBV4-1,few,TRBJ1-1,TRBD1,CASSHRPQGAMNTEAFF,TGCGCCAGCAGCCACCGCCCACAGGGGGCCATGAACACTGAAGCTTTCTTT
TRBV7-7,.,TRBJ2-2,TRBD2,CASTPGRDSTGELFF,TGTGCTAGCACCCCTGGGAGGGATTCCACCGGGGAGCTGTTTTTT
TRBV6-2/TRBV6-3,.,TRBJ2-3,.,CASRVEHLRDTQYF,TGTGCCAGCCGGGTGGAGCATCTTAGAGATACGCAGTATTTT
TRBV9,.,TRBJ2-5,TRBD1,CASSVEGQGTRETQYF,TGTGCCAGCAGCGTAGAAGGACAGGGTACGAGGGAGACCCAGTACTTC
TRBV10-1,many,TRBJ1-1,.,CASSEGGMNTEAFF,TGCGCCAGCAGTGAAGGCGGCATGAACACTGAAGCTTTCTTT
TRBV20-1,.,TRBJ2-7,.,CSARDAKDTYEQYF,TGCAGTGCTAGAGATGCCAAGGACACCTACGAGCAGTACTTC
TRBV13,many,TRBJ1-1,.,CASSFTSGWGMNTEAFF,TGTGCCAGCAGCTTCACCTCAGGGTGGGGCATGAACACTGAAGCTTTCTTT
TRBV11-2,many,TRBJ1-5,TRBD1,CASSSDRAQPQHF,TGTGCCAGCAGCTCGGACAGGGCTCAGCCCCAGCATTTT
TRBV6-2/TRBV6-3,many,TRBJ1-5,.,CASSYRRGQSNQPQHF,TGTGCCAGCAGTTACCGCAGGGGTCAGAGCAATCAGCCCCAGCATTTT
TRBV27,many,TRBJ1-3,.,CASSTRRGNTIYF,TGTGCCAGCAGTACCAGACGGGGAAACACCATATATTTT
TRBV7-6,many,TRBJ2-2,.,CASSLGHADNTGELFF,TGTGCCAGCAGCTTAGGTCATGCAGACAACACCGGGGAGCTGTTTTTT
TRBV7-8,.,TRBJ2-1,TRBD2,CASSLGMLAGDYNEQFF,TGTGCCAGCAGCTTAGGGATGCTAGCGGGGGATTACAATGAGCAGTTCTTC
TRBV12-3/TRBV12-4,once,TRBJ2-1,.,CASSLPSWGNEQFF,TGTGCCAGCAGTTTGCCATCGTGGGGCAATGAGCAGTTCTTC
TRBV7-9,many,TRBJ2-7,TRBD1,CASSRQGNEQYF,TGTGCCAGCAGTCGACAGGGTAACGAGCAGTACTTC
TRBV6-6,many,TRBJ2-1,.,CASSYRSEQFF,TGTGCCAGCAGTTACCGCAGTGAGCAGTTCTTC
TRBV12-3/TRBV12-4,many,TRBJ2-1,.,CASSAYNEQFF,TGTGCCAGCAGTGCCTACAATGAGCAGTTCTTC
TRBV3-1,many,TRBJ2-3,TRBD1,CASSQGGQGTDTQYF,TGTGCCAGCAGCCAAGGGGGACAGGGCACAGATACGCAGTATTTT
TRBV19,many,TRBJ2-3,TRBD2,CASSILAGTTDTQYF,TGTGCCAGTAGTATACTAGCGGGTACCACAGATACGCAGTATTTT
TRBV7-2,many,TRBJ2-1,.,CASSFISSYNEQFF,TGTGCCAGCAGCTTCATTAGCTCCTACAATGAGCAGTTCTTC
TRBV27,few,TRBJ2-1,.,CASSGLKYNEQFF,TGTGCCAGCAGCGGACTAAAATACAATGAGCAGTTCTTC
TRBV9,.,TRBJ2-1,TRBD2,CASSVPTSGGAGEQFF,TGTGCCAGCAGCGTCCCTACTAGCGGGGGGGCGGGTGAGCAGTTCTTC
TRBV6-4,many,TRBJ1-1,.,CASSDSLKRVMDTEAFF,TGTGCCAGCAGTGACTCACTTAAGAGGGTCATGGACACTGAAGCTTTCTTT